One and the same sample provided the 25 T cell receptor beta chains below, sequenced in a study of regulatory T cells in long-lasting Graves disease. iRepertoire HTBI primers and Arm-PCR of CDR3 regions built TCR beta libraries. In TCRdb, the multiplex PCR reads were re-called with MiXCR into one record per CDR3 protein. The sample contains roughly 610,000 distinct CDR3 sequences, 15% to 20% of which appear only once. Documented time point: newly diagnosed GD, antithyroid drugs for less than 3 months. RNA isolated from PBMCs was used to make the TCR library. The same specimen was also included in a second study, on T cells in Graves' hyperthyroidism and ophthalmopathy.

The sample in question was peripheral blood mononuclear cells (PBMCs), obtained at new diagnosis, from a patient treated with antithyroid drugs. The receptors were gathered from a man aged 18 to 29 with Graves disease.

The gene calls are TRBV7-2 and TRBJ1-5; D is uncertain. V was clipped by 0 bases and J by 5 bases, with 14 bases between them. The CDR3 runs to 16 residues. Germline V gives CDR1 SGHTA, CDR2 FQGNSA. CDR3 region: CASSLARGDGYQPQHF. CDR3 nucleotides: TGTGCCAGCAGCTTAGCGCGAGGAGATGGGTATCAGCCCCAGCATTTT.

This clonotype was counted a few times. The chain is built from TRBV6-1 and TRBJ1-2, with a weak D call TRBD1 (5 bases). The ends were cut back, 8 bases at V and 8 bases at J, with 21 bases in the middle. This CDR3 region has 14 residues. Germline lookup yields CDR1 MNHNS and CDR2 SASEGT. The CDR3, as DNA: TGTGCCAGCTCGGAAGGGGCAACCTCGGGGGGCTACACCTTC. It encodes CASSEGATSGGYTF.

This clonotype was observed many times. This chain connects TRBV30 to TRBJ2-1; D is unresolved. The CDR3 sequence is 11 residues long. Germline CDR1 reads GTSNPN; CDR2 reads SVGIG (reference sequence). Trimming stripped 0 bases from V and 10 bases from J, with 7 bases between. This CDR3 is CAWSVPHEQFF. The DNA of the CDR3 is TGTGCCTGGAGTGTACCCCACGAGCAGTTCTTC.

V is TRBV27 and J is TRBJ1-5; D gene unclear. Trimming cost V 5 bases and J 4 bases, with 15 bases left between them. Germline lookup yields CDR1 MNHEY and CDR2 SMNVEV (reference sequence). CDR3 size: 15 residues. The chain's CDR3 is CASSPLGVGNQPQHF. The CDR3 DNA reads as TGTGCCAGCAGTCCTCTCGGGGTTGGGAATCAGCCCCAGCATTTT.

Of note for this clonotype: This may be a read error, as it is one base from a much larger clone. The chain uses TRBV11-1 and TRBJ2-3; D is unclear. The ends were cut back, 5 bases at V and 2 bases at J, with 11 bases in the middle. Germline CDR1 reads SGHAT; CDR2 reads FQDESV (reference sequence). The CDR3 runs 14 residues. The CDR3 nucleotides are TGTGCCAGCAGCCGAGCGAGACCCACAGATACGCAGTATTTT. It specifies CASSRARPTDTQYF.

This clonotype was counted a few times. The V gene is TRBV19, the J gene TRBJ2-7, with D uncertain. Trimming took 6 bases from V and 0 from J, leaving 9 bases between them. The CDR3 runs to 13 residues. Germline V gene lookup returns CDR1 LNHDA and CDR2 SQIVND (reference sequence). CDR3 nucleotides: TGTGCCAGTAGGCTCACGATCTCCTACGAGCAGTACTTC. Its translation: CASRLTISYEQYF. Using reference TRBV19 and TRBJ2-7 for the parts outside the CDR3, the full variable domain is DGGITQSPKYLFRKEGQNVTLSCEQNLNHDAMYWYRQDPGQGLRLIYYSQIVNDFQKGDIAEGYSVSREKKESFPLTVTSAQKNPTAFYLCASRLTISYEQYFGPGTRLTVT.

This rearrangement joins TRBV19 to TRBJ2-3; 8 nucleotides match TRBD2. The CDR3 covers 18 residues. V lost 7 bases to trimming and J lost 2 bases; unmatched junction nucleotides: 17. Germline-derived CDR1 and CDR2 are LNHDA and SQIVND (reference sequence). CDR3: CASTRVGREEKDTDTQYF. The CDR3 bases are TGTGCCAGTACCCGTGTCGGGCGGGAGGAAAAAGACACAGATACGCAGTATTTT.

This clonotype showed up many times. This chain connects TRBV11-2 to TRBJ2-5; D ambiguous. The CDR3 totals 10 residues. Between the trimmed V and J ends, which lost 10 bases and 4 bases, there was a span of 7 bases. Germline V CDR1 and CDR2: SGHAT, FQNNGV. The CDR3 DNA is TGTGCCACAGGTCGAGAGACCCAGTACTTC. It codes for CATGRETQYF.

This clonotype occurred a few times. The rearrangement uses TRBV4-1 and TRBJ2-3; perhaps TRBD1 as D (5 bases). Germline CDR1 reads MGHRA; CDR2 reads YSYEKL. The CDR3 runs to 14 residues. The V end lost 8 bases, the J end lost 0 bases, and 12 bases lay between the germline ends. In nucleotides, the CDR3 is TGCGCCAGCGGCGCAGGGCCTAGCACAGATACGCAGTATTTT. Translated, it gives CASGAGPSTDTQYF.

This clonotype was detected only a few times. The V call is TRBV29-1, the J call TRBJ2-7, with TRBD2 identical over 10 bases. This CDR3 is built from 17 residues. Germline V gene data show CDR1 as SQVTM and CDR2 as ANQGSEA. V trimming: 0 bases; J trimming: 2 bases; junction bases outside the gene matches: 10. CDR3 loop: CSVEDSTPGTSAYEQYF. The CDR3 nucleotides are TGCAGCGTTGAAGATTCAACCCCCGGGACTAGCGCCTACGAGCAGTACTTC.

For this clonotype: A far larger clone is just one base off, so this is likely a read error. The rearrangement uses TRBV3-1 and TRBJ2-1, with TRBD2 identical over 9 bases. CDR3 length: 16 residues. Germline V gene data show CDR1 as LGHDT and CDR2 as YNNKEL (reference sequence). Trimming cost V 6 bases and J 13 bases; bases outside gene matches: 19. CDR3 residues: CASSPNSGSLQETQFF. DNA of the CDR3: TGTGCCAGCAGTCCCAATAGCGGGAGTTTACAAGAGACCCAGTTCTTC.

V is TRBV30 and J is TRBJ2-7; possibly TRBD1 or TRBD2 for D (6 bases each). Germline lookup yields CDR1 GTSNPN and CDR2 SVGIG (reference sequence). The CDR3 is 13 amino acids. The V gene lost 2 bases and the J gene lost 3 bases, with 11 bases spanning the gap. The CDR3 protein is CAWSQEGGYEQYF. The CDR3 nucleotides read TGTGCCTGGAGTCAGGAGGGGGGCTACGAGCAGTACTTC.

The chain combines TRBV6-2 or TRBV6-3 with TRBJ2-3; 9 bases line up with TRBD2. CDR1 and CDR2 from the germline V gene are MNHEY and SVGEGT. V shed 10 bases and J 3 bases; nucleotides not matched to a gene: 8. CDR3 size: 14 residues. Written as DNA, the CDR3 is TGTGCCATCCGAGACAGCGGGAGGACAGATACGCAGTATTTT. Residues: CAIRDSGRTDTQYF.

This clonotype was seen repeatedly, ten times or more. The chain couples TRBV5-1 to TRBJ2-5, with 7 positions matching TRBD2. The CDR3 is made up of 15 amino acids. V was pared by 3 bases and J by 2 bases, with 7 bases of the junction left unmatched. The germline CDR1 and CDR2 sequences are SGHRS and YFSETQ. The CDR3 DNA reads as TGCGCCAGCAGCTGGGGGGGACGGCTGCAAGAGACCCAGTACTTC. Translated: CASSWGGRLQETQYF.

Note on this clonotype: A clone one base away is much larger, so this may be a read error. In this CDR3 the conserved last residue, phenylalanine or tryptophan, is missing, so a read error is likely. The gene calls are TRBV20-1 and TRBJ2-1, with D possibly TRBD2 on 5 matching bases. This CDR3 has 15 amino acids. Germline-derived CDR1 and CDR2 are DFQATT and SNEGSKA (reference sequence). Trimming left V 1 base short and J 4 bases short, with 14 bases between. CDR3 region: CSARVFGLRYNEQFL. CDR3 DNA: TGCAGTGCTAGAGTTTTCGGACTTCGATACAATGAGCAGTTCCTC.

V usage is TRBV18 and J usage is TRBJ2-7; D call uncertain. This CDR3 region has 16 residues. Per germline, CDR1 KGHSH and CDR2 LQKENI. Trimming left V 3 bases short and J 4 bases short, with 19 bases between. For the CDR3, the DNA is TGTGCCAGCTCACCTTCGGACGGAGAGAGGTTTTACGAGCAGTACTTC. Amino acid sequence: CASSPSDGERFYEQYF.

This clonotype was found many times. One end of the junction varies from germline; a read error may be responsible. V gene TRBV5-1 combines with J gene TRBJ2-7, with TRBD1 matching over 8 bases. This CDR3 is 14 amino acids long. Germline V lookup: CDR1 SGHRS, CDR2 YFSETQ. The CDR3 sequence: CASSLAGQGYEQYF. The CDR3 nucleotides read TGTGCCAGCAGCTTGGCTGGACAGGGCTACGAGCAGTACTTC. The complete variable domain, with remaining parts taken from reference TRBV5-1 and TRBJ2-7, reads KAGVTQTPRYLIKTRGQQVTLSCSPISGHRSVSWYQQTPGQGLQFLFEYFSETQRNKGNFPGRFSGRQFSNSRSEMNVSTLELGDSALYLCASSLAGQGYEQYFGPGTRLTVT.

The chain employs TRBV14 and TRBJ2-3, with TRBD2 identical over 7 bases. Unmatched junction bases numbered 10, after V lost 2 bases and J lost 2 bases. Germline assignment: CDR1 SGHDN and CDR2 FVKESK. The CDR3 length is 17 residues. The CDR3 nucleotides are TGTGCCAGCAGCCAACTGGGCCTAGCGGACCACACAGATACGCAGTATTTT. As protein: CASSQLGLADHTDTQYF.

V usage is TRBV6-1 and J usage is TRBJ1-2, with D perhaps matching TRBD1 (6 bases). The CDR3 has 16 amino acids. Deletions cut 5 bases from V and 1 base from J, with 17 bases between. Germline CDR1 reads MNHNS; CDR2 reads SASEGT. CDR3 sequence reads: CASSSTPPRGNYGYTF. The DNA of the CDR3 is TGTGCCAGCAGTAGTACGCCCCCCAGGGGTAACTATGGCTACACCTTC.

The CDR3 reads CASSPGSGSPNEQFF. The CDR3 nucleotides are TGTGCCAGCTCCCCCGGCAGCGGGAGTCCCAATGAGCAGTTCTTC. The V gene is TRBV18, the J gene TRBJ2-1; 8 nucleotides agree with TRBD2. CDR1 and CDR2 from the germline V gene are KGHSH and LQKENI. The CDR3 spans 15 residues. V dropped 6 bases and J dropped 6; count of bases not matched to a gene: 10.

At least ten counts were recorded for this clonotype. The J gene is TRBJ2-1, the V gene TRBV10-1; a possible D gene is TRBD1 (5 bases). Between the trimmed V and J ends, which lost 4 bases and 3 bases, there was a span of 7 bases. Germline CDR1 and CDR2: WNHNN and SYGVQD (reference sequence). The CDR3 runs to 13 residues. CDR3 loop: CASSARVYNEQFF. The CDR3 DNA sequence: TGCGCCAGCAGTGCCAGGGTCTACAATGAGCAGTTCTTC.

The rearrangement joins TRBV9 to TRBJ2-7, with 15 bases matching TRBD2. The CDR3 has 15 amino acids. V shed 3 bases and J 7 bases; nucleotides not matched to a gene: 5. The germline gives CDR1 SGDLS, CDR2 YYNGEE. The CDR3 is CASSASGLAGGEQYF. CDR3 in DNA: TGTGCCAGCAGCGCCTCAGGACTAGCGGGAGGGGAGCAGTACTTC.

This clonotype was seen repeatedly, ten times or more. Here the CDR3 reads CSVAASGNTEAFF. The CDR3 DNA sequence: TGCAGCGTTGCAGCATCGGGGAACACTGAAGCTTTCTTT. The genes are TRBV29-1 and TRBJ1-1; D call uncertain. V lost 4 bases, J lost 1 base, and 10 bases lay in between. Per the germline V gene, CDR1 is SQVTM and CDR2 is ANQGSEA. There are 13 residues in the CDR3.

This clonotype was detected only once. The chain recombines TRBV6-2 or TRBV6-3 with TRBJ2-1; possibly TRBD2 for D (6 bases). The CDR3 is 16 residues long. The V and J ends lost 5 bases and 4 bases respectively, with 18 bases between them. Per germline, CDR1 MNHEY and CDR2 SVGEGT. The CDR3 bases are TGTGCCAGCAGTGACCTTTCGGGAGCGAGGTACAATGAGCAGTTCTTC. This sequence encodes CASSDLSGARYNEQFF.

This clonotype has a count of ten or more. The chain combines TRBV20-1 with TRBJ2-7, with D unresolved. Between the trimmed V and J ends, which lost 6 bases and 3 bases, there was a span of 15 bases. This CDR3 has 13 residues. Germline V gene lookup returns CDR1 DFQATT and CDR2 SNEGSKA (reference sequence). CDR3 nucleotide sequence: TGCAGTGCCGCAGAGGCCCTTAGCTACGAGCAGTACTTC. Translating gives CSAAEALSYEQYF.